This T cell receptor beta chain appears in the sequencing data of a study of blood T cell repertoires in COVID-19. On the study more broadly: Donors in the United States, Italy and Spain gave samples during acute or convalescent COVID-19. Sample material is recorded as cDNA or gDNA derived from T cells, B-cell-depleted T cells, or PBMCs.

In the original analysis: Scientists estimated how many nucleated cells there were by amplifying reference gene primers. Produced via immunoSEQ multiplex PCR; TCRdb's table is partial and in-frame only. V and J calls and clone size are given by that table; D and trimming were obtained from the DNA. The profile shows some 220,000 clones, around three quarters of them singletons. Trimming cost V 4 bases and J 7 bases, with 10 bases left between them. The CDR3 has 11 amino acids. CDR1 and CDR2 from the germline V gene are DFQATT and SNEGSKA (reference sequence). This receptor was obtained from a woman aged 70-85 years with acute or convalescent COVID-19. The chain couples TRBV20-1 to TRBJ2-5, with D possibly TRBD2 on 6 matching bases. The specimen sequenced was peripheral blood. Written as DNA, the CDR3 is TGCAGTGCTACCCAGGAGGGGACCCAGTACTTC. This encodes CSATQEGTQYF.